The rows below give T cell receptor beta chains drawn from one sample of a study of tumor-infiltrating lymphocytes in oesophageal squamous cell carcinoma. TCRdb re-called the PCR reads with MiXCR, one entry per CDR3 protein. This sample has tens of thousands of distinct CDR3 sequences, with approximately 34% found just once. The sample consisted of esophageal tumor tissue. The receptors were gathered from a female donor with esophageal squamous cell carcinoma. Both conserved end residues are part of each CDR3. Each record gives: D gene, clone size, V gene, J gene, CDR3 DNA, CDR3 protein. D genes are given only for firm matches. Clone size is shown for a subset of rows, as once, few, many or a class of expanded clone.

NA	many	TRBV19	TRBJ1-5	TGTGCCAGTAGTATGTCCTTCAATCAGCCCCAGCATTTT	CASSMSFNQPQHF
TRBD2	NA	TRBV7-4	TRBJ2-7	TGTGCCAGCAGCCTACCGGGACTAGCGGGAGGCGTCTCCTACGAGCAGTACTTC	CASSLPGLAGGVSYEQYF
TRBD2	NA	TRBV10-1	TRBJ2-1	TGCGCCAGCAGTGAGACGATGGCTAGCGGATGGCAGTTCTTC	CASSETMASGWQFF
NA	many	TRBV6-1	TRBJ2-3	TGTGCCAGCAGAGGGGTAGGGGTTGCAGATACGCAGTATTTT	CASRGVGVADTQYF
NA	many	TRBV27	TRBJ2-7	TGTGCCAGCCGGGACTTTACCTACGAGCAGTACTTC	CASRDFTYEQYF
NA	many	TRBV5-6	TRBJ1-2	TGTGCCAGCAGCTTGGAGGGAGGGTCGGTCGGCTACACCTTC	CASSLEGGSVGYTF
NA	many	TRBV28	TRBJ2-7	TGTGCCAGCAGTTTAGGGGCCTTCACATATAATCTCACCTACGAGCAGTACTTC	CASSLGAFTYNLTYEQYF
TRBD2	many	TRBV6-1	TRBJ2-7	TGTGCCAGCAGTTCGACTAGCGGGAGAGGTGGGCAGTACTTC	CASSSTSGRGGQYF
NA	NA	TRBV7-3	TRBJ2-1	TGTGCCAGCAGCTTAACGGATTTGGACCCAAATGAGCAGTTCTTC	CASSLTDLDPNEQFF
NA	NA	TRBV19	TRBJ1-3	TGTGCCAGTAGTATCCGGGGAGCTGTCGGAAACACCATATATTTT	CASSIRGAVGNTIYF
NA	medium-sized	TRBV6-1	TRBJ2-7	TGTGCCAGCAGTGGGGGACCGCAGACCTACGAGCAGTACTTC	CASSGGPQTYEQYF
TRBD1	many	TRBV5-4	TRBJ1-1	TGTGCCAGCAGCAACCCGGGACAGGTGACTGAAGCTTTCTTT	CASSNPGQVTEAFF
NA	medium-sized	TRBV6-1	TRBJ2-3	TGTGCCAGCAATTTAGGGCGTACAGATACGCAGTATTTT	CASNLGRTDTQYF
NA	few	TRBV5-6	TRBJ2-5	TGTGCCAGCACCCGGACGGTCGATAGAGTCAATGAGCAGTACTTC	CASTRTVDRVNEQYF
NA	medium-sized	TRBV12-3/TRBV12-4	TRBJ2-7	TGTGCCAGCAGTTTTAAGTCGGAGACCTACGAGCAGTACTTC	CASSFKSETYEQYF
NA	NA	TRBV6-1	TRBJ1-1	TGTGCCAGCAGTTATGCGAACACTGAAGCTTTCTTT	CASSYANTEAFF
TRBD1	NA	TRBV7-3	TRBJ1-1	TGTGCCAGCAGCTTATCGGCACGACAGGGGGCTAGGGACACTGAAGCTTTCTTT	CASSLSARQGARDTEAFF
TRBD1	few	TRBV7-2	TRBJ2-7	TGTGCCAGCAGCTTGGACAGGGGGTACTACGAGCAGTACTTC	CASSLDRGYYEQYF
NA	NA	TRBV7-3	TRBJ2-1	TGTGCCAGCAGCTTAGGGGGGTACTACAATGAGCAGTTCTTC	CASSLGGYYNEQFF
NA	few	TRBV9	TRBJ2-1	TGTGCCAGCAGCGTAGTGACAGACAATGAGCAGTTCTTC	CASSVVTDNEQFF
NA	many	TRBV5-8	TRBJ2-5	TGTGCCAGCAGCTTGTTGGCAGGGGGGTTTCAAGAGACCCAGTACTTC	CASSLLAGGFQETQYF
NA	many	TRBV12-3/TRBV12-4	TRBJ1-1	TGTGCCAGCATTCCGGATCCACAGGCTGCGGGCACTGAAGCTTTCTTT	CASIPDPQAAGTEAFF
NA	few	TRBV23-1	TRBJ2-7	TGCGCCAGCAGTCGATCGGACAGCCCGGTAGGCTCCTACGAGCAGTACTTC	CASSRSDSPVGSYEQYF
TRBD2	many	TRBV5-4	TRBJ2-1	TGTGCCAGCAGCTTTCCGGGGGGATGGCAGTTCTTC	CASSFPGGWQFF
TRBD2	few	TRBV7-2	TRBJ2-7	TGTGCCAGCAGGATAAAAGCGGGAGGGCCAGGCGAGCAGTACTTC	CASRIKAGGPGEQYF
TRBD1	NA	TRBV5-1	TRBJ1-3	TGCGCCAGCAGCGGGGGACAGGGTCATGGAAACACCATATATTTT	CASSGGQGHGNTIYF
TRBD2	many	TRBV5-1	TRBJ2-1	TGCGCCAGCAGCAGAAGCTCCGGGACTAGCCCAAACAATGAGCAGTTCTTC	CASSRSSGTSPNNEQFF